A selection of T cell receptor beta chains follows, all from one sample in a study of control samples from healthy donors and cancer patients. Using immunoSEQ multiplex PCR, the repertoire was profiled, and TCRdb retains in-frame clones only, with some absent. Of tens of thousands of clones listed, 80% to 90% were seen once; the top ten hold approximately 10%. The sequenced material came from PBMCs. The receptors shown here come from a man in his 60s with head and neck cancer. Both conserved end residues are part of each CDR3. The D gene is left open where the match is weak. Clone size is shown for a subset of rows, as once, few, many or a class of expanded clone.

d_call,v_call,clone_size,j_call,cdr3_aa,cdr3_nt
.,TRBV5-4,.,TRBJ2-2,CASSPTAGSGTGELFF,TGTGCCAGCAGCCCCACAGCCGGCAGTGGCACCGGGGAGCTGTTTTTT
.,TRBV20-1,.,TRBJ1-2,CSASKDYGYTF,TGCAGTGCTAGTAAGGACTATGGCTACACCTTC
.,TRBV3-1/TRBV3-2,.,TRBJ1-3,CASSQDGGDGNTIYF,TGTGCCAGCAGCCAAGATGGCGGTGATGGAAACACCATATATTTT
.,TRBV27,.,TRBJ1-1,CATGRGKTEAFF,TGTGCCACAGGGCGGGGGAAGACTGAAGCTTTCTTT
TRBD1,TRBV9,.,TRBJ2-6,CASTDRDNTGANVLTF,TGTGCCAGCACGGACAGGGACAATACTGGGGCCAACGTCCTGACTTTC
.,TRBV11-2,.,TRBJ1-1,CASSLRGDEAFF,TGTGCCAGCAGCTTAAGAGGGGATGAAGCTTTCTTT
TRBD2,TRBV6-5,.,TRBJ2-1,CASRAGTSEFNEQFF,TGTGCCAGCAGAGCCGGGACTAGCGAGTTCAATGAGCAGTTCTTC
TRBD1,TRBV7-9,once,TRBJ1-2,CASQIPGTGLMGYTF,TGTGCCAGCCAGATTCCCGGGACAGGCCTGATGGGCTACACCTTC
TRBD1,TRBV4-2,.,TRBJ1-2,CASSHGQGENYGYTF,TGTGCCAGCAGCCATGGACAGGGAGAAAACTATGGCTACACCTTC
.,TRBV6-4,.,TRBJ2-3,CASSDSGASDTQYF,TGTGCCAGCAGTGACTCAGGCGCCTCCGATACGCAGTATTTT
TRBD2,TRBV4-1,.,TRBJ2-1,CASSQRLADNEQFF,TGCGCCAGCAGCCAAAGACTAGCGGACAATGAGCAGTTCTTC
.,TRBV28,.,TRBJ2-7,CASGTFGRGDEQYF,TGTGCCAGCGGCACCTTTGGAAGGGGCGACGAGCAGTACTTC
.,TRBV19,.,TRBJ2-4,CASSREGEAKNIQYF,TGTGCCAGCAGTCGTGAGGGTGAAGCCAAAAACATTCAGTACTTC
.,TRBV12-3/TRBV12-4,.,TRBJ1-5,CASTRRGEGPQHF,TGTGCCAGCACCCGGCGCGGGGAAGGACCCCAGCATTTT
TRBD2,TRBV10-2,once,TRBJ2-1,CASSSGRGVNEQFF,TGCGCCAGCAGTAGCGGGAGAGGGGTCAATGAGCAGTTCTTC
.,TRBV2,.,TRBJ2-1,CASSFTGLEQFF,TGTGCCAGCAGTTTCACAGGGCTTGAGCAGTTCTTC
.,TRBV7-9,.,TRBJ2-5,CASSYGTTETQYF,TGTGCCAGCAGCTATGGGACGACGGAGACCCAGTACTTC
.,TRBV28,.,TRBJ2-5,CASSSGPALQETQYF,TGTGCCAGCAGTTCGGGTCCGGCTCTCCAAGAGACCCAGTACTTC
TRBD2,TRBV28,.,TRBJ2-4,CASSLSSVGLAGVGDIQYF,TGTGCCAGCAGTTTGTCGTCTGTGGGACTAGCGGGAGTGGGGGACATTCAGTACTTC
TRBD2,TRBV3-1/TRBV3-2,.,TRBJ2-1,CASSQVTGRTINEQFF,TGTGCCAGCAGCCAAGTGACCGGGAGGACGATAAATGAGCAGTTCTTC
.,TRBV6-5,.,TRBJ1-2,CASRDRGGYTF,TGTGCCAGCAGAGATAGAGGGGGCTACACCTTC
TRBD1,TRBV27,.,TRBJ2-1,CASRPGQGFDNEQFF,TGTGCCAGCAGGCCGGGACAGGGGTTTGATAATGAGCAGTTCTTC
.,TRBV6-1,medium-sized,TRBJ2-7,CASSDEGPTYEQYF,TGTGCCAGCAGTGATGAGGGGCCAACCTACGAGCAGTACTTC
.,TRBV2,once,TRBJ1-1,CASSEQGVSNTEAFF,TGTGCCAGCAGTGAACAGGGCGTCTCGAACACTGAAGCTTTCTTT
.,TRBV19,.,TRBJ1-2,CASSIDPGRGDGYTF,TGTGCCAGTAGTATAGATCCCGGCAGGGGCGATGGCTACACCTTC
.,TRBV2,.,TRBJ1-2,CASSELFYGYTF,TGTGCCAGCAGTGAACTCTTCTATGGCTACACCTTC
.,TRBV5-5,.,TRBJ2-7,CASSLEVSGGWYEQYF,TGTGCCAGCAGCTTGGAAGTGTCAGGGGGGTGGTACGAGCAGTACTTC
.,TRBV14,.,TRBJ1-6,CASSQDPGWSPLHF,TGTGCCAGCAGCCAAGATCCAGGCTGGTCACCCCTCCACTTT
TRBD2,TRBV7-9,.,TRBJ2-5,CASSAGGPGEETQYF,TGTGCCAGCAGCGCGGGAGGGCCGGGAGAAGAGACCCAGTACTTC
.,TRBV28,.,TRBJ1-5,CASSPGHRPNQPQHF,TGTGCCAGCAGCCCGGGACATCGGCCGAATCAGCCCCAGCATTTT
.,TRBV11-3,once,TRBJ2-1,CASSQTANEQFF,TGTGCCAGCAGCCAAACGGCTAATGAGCAGTTCTTC
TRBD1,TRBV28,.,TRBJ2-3,CASNTDREEGTDTQYF,TGTGCCAGCAATACGGACAGGGAAGAGGGCACAGATACGCAGTATTTT
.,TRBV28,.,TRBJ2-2,CASTLYTGELFF,TGTGCCAGCACCTTATACACCGGGGAGCTGTTTTTT
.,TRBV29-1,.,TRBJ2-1,CSVDHRADEQFF,TGCAGCGTTGATCACCGCGCCGATGAGCAGTTCTTC
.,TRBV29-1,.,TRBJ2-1,CSVVRQDKYNEQFF,TGCAGCGTTGTTCGACAGGACAAATACAATGAGCAGTTCTTC
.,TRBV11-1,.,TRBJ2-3,CASSLGGRGRTDTQYF,TGTGCCAGCAGCTTAGGTGGCAGGGGGAGGACAGATACGCAGTATTTT
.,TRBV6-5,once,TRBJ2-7,CASSYSVAAYEQYF,TGTGCCAGCAGTTACTCGGTAGCCGCCTACGAGCAGTACTTC
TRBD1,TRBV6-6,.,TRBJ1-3,CAIRTGGRNTIYF,TGTGCCATCCGGACAGGGGGACGAAACACCATATATTTT
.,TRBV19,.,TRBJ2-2,CASRGGDSSNTGELFF,TGTGCCAGTAGGGGAGGGGACAGTTCGAACACCGGGGAGCTGTTTTTT
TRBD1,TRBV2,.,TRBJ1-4,CASSRDRGAEKLFF,TGTGCCAGCAGCCGCGACAGGGGGGCTGAAAAACTGTTTTTT
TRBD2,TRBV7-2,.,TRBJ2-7,CASSLGLSGSSYEQYF,TGTGCCAGCAGCTTAGGACTTAGCGGGAGCTCCTACGAGCAGTACTTC
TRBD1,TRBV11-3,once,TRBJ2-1,CASSLSAGGRTSSYNEQFF,TGTGCCAGCAGCTTATCGGCAGGGGGACGGACCAGCTCCTACAATGAGCAGTTCTTC
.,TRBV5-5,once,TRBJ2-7,CASSLGAGSEQYF,TGTGCCAGCAGCTTGGGGGCGGGATCCGAGCAGTACTTC